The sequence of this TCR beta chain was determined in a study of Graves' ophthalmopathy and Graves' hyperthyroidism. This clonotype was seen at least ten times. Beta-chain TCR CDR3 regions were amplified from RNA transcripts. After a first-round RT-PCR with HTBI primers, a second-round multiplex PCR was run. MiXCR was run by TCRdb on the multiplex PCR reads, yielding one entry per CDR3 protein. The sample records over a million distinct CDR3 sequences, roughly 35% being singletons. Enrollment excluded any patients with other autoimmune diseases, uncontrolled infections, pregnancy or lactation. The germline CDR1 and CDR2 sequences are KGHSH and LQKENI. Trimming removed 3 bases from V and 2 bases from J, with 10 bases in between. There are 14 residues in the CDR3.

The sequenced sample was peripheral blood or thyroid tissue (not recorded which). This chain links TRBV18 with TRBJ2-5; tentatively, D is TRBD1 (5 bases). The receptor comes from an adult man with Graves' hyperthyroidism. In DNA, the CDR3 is TGTGCCAGCTCACCGGGCAGGGCGCAAGAGACCCAGTACTTC. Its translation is CASSPGRAQETQYF. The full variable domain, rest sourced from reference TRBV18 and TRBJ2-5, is NAGVMQNPRHLVRRRGQEARLRCSPMKGHSHVYWYRQLPEEGLKFMVYLQKENIIDESGMPKERFSAEFPKEGPSILRIQQVVRGDSAAYFCASSPGRAQETQYFGPGTRLLVL.